This T cell receptor beta chain came from a study of T cell responses to AZD1222 COVID-19 vaccine. Produced via immunoSEQ multiplex PCR; TCRdb's table is partial and in-frame only. Among some 150,000 clones, about 90% were seen once, and the ten largest hold around 5.4%. Study-wide points: Donors skewed white British and female; clonal diversity was possibly underestimated. As reported, nearly half of all spike-specific TCRs target variant regions that are unmutated.

Comment on this clone: The antigen is undetermined.

This CDR3 contains 16 residues. V gave up 0 bases and J gave up 3 bases, with 12 bases separating them. Germline V lookup: CDR1 LGHNA, CDR2 YSLEER. Here the sequenced sample was peripheral blood, taken on day 0 of AZD1222 vaccination. This TCR came from an adult in good health. J is TRBJ2-1 and V is TRBV4-3, with D perhaps TRBD1 or TRBD2 (5 bases each). As DNA, the CDR3 is TGCGCCAGCAGCCAAGAGGTCAGAGGGGACTACAATGAGCAGTTCTTC. Translating it yields CASSQEVRGDYNEQFF.